The 32 T cell receptor beta chains listed next were all sequenced from one sample in a study of blood T cells in healthy people across ages (dated by TCRdb to between 2014 and 2016). Preparation of the library involved 5' RACE. Sequencing relied on an Illumina HiSeq 2500. A second about 7 to 11 cycle PCR used a sample-barcoded 5' primer and a J-beta primer mix. TCRdb reprocessed the public reads (quality trimming at Q25 with fastp, clone calling with MiXCR) and kept in-frame beta chains. CDR3 protein sequences are deduplicated, and each keeps its most common genes and DNA. The sample has some 900,000 distinct CDR3 sequences on record, around 46% of them singletons. The ten largest clones represent around 15% of the sample. Sequencing was performed on blood. These receptors were obtained from a man aged 30 to 39 in good health.

This clonotype was picked up one time. This sequence joins TRBV12-3 or TRBV12-4 and TRBJ2-2, with 7 bases matching TRBD1. The CDR3 has 14 residues. With V trimmed by 7 bases and J by 1 base, 3 bases remained unmatched. CDR3 sequence: CASTWTGNTGELFF. The CDR3 nucleotides read TGTGCCAGCACTTGGACAGGGAACACCGGGGAGCTGTTTTTT.

The CDR3 nucleotides are TGTGCCAGCCTAATCGGTAGCGGGAGGGAAGAGACCCAGTACTTC. This gives the protein CASLIGSGREETQYF. This rearrangement joins TRBV2 to TRBJ2-5, with 11 bases fitting TRBD2. In germline, CDR1 is SNHLY, CDR2 FYNNEI. CDR3 length: 15 amino acids. Trimming cost V 8 bases and J 3 bases; bases outside gene matches: 8.

V usage is TRBV10-3 and J usage is TRBJ1-6, with TRBD1 identical over 10 bases. After removal of 7 bases from V and 8 bases from J, the junction contained 5 bases not matched to a gene. The germline V gene encodes CDR1 ENHRY and CDR2 SYGVKD. The length of the CDR3 is 14 residues. In DNA form, the CDR3 reads TGTGCCATCAACCAGGGGACAGGGGATTCACCCCTCCACTTT. Residues: CAINQGTGDSPLHF.

The gene calls are TRBV28 and TRBJ2-3; no clear D gene. CDR1 is MDHEN and CDR2 is SYDVKM in the germline V gene. The CDR3 spans 14 residues. Trimming cost V 6 bases and J 4 bases, with 14 bases left between them. The CDR3 bases are TGTGCCAGCAGCGCGGCTTACCCTCCAGATACGCAGTATTTT. It yields the protein CASSAAYPPDTQYF.

The chain uses TRBV7-2 and TRBJ2-1; tentatively, D is TRBD2 (5 bases). Trimming stripped 4 bases from V and 10 bases from J, with 11 bases between. Germline V gene data show CDR1 as SGHTA and CDR2 as FQGNSA. The CDR3 extends over 12 amino acids. CDR3 amino acids: CASSSRRWEQFF. DNA for the CDR3: TGTGCCAGCAGCTCTCGGAGGTGGGAGCAGTTCTTC.

This clonotype has just a few counts. This chain joins TRBV6-1 and TRBJ1-2; no clear D. The CDR3 consists of 10 residues. The germline V and J ends were trimmed by 4 bases and 7 bases, with 4 bases remaining between them. From germline, CDR1 is MNHNS and CDR2 SASEGT. CDR3: CASSVPGYTF. CDR3 DNA: TGTGCCAGCAGTGTTCCTGGCTACACCTTC.

With regard to this clonotype: A much larger clone is a single base away; this may be a read error. The CDR3 region is CASSDSDSTEAFF. In DNA form, the CDR3 reads TGTGCCAGCAGTGACTCGGACAGCACTGAAGCTTTCTTT. This chain uses TRBV6-4 with TRBJ1-1; a possible D gene is TRBD1 (6 bases). Germline V gives CDR1 MRHNA, CDR2 SNTAGT. Trimming pared 0 bases from V and 4 bases from J, leaving 6 bases between. The length of the CDR3 is 13 residues.

The V gene is TRBV20-1, the J gene TRBJ1-1, with 9 bases that match TRBD1. The length of the CDR3 is 16 residues. The germline V gene encodes CDR1 DFQATT and CDR2 SNEGSKA (reference sequence). V lost 4 bases and J lost 0; bases outside the gene matches: 9. CDR3 bases: TGCAGTGCTATACCCGGGACAGGGTCCATGAACACTGAAGCTTTCTTT. Its translation: CSAIPGTGSMNTEAFF.

The chain is built from TRBV7-2 and TRBJ1-1, with a weak D call TRBD1 (6 bases). The CDR3 contains 14 residues. Between the trimmed V and J ends, which lost 5 bases and 2 bases, there was a span of 12 bases. In germline, CDR1 is SGHTA, CDR2 FQGNSA. The CDR3 loop is CASSPDSFNTEAFF. As DNA, the CDR3 is TGTGCCAGCAGCCCGGACAGCTTTAACACTGAAGCTTTCTTT.

This clonotype was detected many times. The chain employs TRBV10-3 and TRBJ2-5; D may be TRBD2 (5 bases). V lost 5 bases and J 0 bases, leaving 22 bases between the germline ends. Germline CDR1 reads ENHRY; CDR2 reads SYGVKD. This CDR3 has 18 residues. As DNA, the CDR3 is TGTGCCATCAGTCGTCTACCCCCGGGAAATGGGGACCAAGAGACCCAGTACTTC. Encoded protein: CAISRLPPGNGDQETQYF.

The chain uses TRBV5-1 and TRBJ2-7, with D possibly being TRBD1 or TRBD2 (5 bases each). The CDR3 sequence is 10 residues long. Germline CDR1 is SGHRS and CDR2 is YFSETQ. V lost 8 bases and J 6 bases, leaving 9 bases between the germline ends. The CDR3 sequence is CASKGSEQYF. The CDR3, as DNA: TGCGCCAGTAAGGGGAGCGAGCAGTACTTC.

J is TRBJ2-7 and V is TRBV12-3 or TRBV12-4; the D gene is possibly TRBD2 (5 bases). This CDR3 has 13 amino acids. Deletions cut 4 bases from V and 2 bases from J, with 9 bases between. The CDR3 sequence: CASSWRQAYEQYF. CDR3 in DNA: TGTGCCAGCAGTTGGAGGCAGGCCTACGAGCAGTACTTC.

This chain links TRBV29-1 with TRBJ2-3; TRBD1 aligns across 7 bases. Germline V gene data show CDR1 as SQVTM and CDR2 as ANQGSEA. This CDR3 has 14 amino acids. V lost 7 bases and J lost 0; bases outside the gene matches: 7. The CDR3 sequence: CSGKQGSSTDTQYF. CDR3 in DNA: TGCAGCGGCAAACAGGGGTCGAGCACAGATACGCAGTATTTT.

V and J are TRBV2 and TRBJ1-5; tentative D call: TRBD1 (6 bases). Germline V gene data show CDR1 as SNHLY and CDR2 as FYNNEI. The CDR3 sequence is 14 residues long. Trimming cost V 3 bases and J 5 bases, with 11 bases left between them. CDR3 coding DNA: TGTGCCAGCAGTGACCAGGGGCTGGATCAGCCCCAGCATTTT. It translates to CASSDQGLDQPQHF.

The chain recombines TRBV12-3 or TRBV12-4 with TRBJ2-5; no reliable D call. The assigned J gene may be wrong: the sequence end matches TRBJ2-7 better. The CDR3 runs 13 residues. The CDR3 nucleotides are TGTGCCAGCAAACGTGGACCGTCAAACGAGCAGTACTTC. Encoded protein: CASKRGPSNEQYF.

This clonotype was detected only a few times. V is TRBV29-1 and J is TRBJ2-7; 10 bases align to TRBD2. Germline CDR1 is SQVTM and CDR2 is ANQGSEA. Germline trimming cut 2 bases from V and 6 bases from J; bases unmatched to any gene: 7. The CDR3 has 14 residues. The CDR3 loop reads CSVEQSGGAGEQYF. The CDR3 DNA reads as TGCAGCGTTGAACAAAGCGGGGGGGCCGGCGAGCAGTACTTC.

The table lists this clonotype with a few counts. The V gene is TRBV28, the J gene TRBJ2-5; maybe TRBD1 (7 bases). The DNA end favors TRBJ2-7, so the J call may be wrong. The length of the CDR3 is 15 residues. From germline, CDR1 is MDHEN and CDR2 SYDVKM. The CDR3 sequence is CASSLPARGTYEQYF. In DNA, the CDR3 is TGTGCCAGCAGTTTACCGGCCAGGGGGACTTACGAGCAGTACTTC.

Notes on this clonotype: At one end the junction does not follow the germline gene, possibly because of a read error. The genes are TRBV6-4 and TRBJ2-3; D unresolved. CDR1 and CDR2 from the germline V gene are MRHNA and SNTAGT. This CDR3 is built from 14 residues. CDR3 sequence: CASSVAADTVTQYF. The CDR3 DNA sequence: TGTGCCAGCAGTGTGGCGGCAGACACAGTTACGCAGTATTTT.

This clonotype appeared a few times. The chain employs TRBV13 and TRBJ2-3; a weak D match, TRBD2 (5 bases). This CDR3 spans 15 amino acids. Trimming pared 8 bases from V and 4 bases from J, leaving 19 bases between. CDR1 PRHDT and CDR2 FYEKMQ come from the germline V gene (reference sequence). CDR3 loop: CASGAKRAASDTQYF. DNA for the CDR3: TGTGCCAGCGGTGCTAAGAGGGCTGCCTCAGATACGCAGTATTTT. The entire variable domain, with the rest obtained from reference TRBV13 and TRBJ2-3, is as follows: AAGVIQSPRHLIKEKRETATLKCYPIPRHDTVYWYQQGPGQDPQFLISFYEKMQSDKGSIPDRFSAQQFSDYHSELNMSSLELGDSALYFCASGAKRAASDTQYFGPGTRLTVL.

Worth noting for this clonotype: The junction differs from germline at one of its ends, possibly a read error. V is TRBV11-2 and J is TRBJ1-1, with D unresolved. The V gene's germline CDR1 is SGHAT and CDR2 FQNNGV. The CDR3 consists of 15 residues. The CDR3: CASSLEIVRNTEAFF. In nucleotides, the CDR3 is TGTGCCAGCAGCCTAGAAATAGTGAGGAACACTGAAGCTTTCTTT.

The chain carries TRBV7-2 and TRBJ2-5; D call uncertain. V lost 8 bases to trimming and J lost 5 bases, with 15 bases between them. The CDR3 consists of 13 residues. Germline CDR1 reads SGHTA; CDR2 reads FQGNSA. CDR3 nucleotide sequence: TGTGCCAGCGGAATGTTAAGGCAGGAGACCCAGTACTTC. This translates into CASGMLRQETQYF.

V gene TRBV29-1 combines with J gene TRBJ1-2; TRBD1 matches 7 bases. Unmatched junction bases numbered 16, after V lost 4 bases and J lost 8 bases. The CDR3 contains 15 residues. Germline CDR1 reads SQVTM; CDR2 reads ANQGSEA. CDR3 sequence (DNA): TGCAGCGTTGCCGAATACGAAAGCCGGACAGGCGGCTACACCTTC. Protein: CSVAEYESRTGGYTF.

The V gene is TRBV3-1, the J gene TRBJ2-3; no reliable D call. Germline V gene sequence: CDR1 LGHDT, CDR2 YNNKEL (reference sequence). V dropped 0 bases and J dropped 1 base, with 11 bases sitting between them. CDR3 size: 16 residues. DNA for the CDR3: TGTGCCAGCAGCCAAGAAGGCAGAGATGGCACAGATACGCAGTATTTT. Translating gives CASSQEGRDGTDTQYF.

This chain joins TRBV6-6 and TRBJ2-5; 10 bases fit TRBD2. The germline V gene has CDR1 MNHNY and CDR2 SVGAGI (reference sequence). This CDR3 region has 17 residues. V dropped 3 bases and J dropped 3; count of bases not matched to a gene: 10. CDR3 DNA: TGTGCCAGCAGTTATAACGCGGGACTAGCGACAAAAGAGACCCAGTACTTC. This encodes CASSYNAGLATKETQYF.

CDR3 protein: CASSKGSSGTGDTQYF. The CDR3 bases are TGCGCCAGCAGCAAGGGTTCTAGCGGGACCGGAGATACGCAGTATTTT. The J gene is TRBJ2-3, the V gene TRBV5-1, with 9 bases lining up with TRBD2. CDR1 is SGHRS and CDR2 is YFSETQ in the germline V gene. J gave up 5 bases and V 4 bases, and 11 bases lay outside the gene matches. The CDR3 is 16 amino acids. The entire variable domain, with the rest obtained from reference TRBV5-1 and TRBJ2-3, is as follows: KAGVTQTPRYLIKTRGQQVTLSCSPISGHRSVSWYQQTPGQGLQFLFEYFSETQRNKGNFPGRFSGRQFSNSRSEMNVSTLELGDSALYLCASSKGSSGTGDTQYFGPGTRLTVL.

The rearrangement joins TRBV20-1 to TRBJ1-5; 7 nucleotides agree with TRBD1. Per germline, CDR1 DFQATT and CDR2 SNEGSKA (reference sequence). There are 14 residues in the CDR3. The junction had 16 bases not matched to a gene; V was cut back by 7 bases and J by 10 bases. CDR3 nucleotide sequence: TGCAGTGTCAAGACAGGGAGGGTTGGTTCCCCCCAGCATTTT. Its protein is CSVKTGRVGSPQHF.

The V gene is TRBV10-3, the J gene TRBJ2-5, with 8 bases lining up with TRBD1. Germline V CDR1 and CDR2: ENHRY, SYGVKD. Losses at the gene ends were 11 bases for V and 4 bases for J; bases not matched to a gene: 12. The CDR3 contains 14 residues. CDR3 DNA: TGTGCCTCGAAAAGGGCGGGACAGGTAGAGACCCAGTACTTC. Translating gives CASKRAGQVETQYF.

This clonotype was recorded a few times. V and J are TRBV9 and TRBJ2-1; D is possibly TRBD2 (6 bases). The CDR3 contains 15 residues. Germline CDR1 SGDLS, CDR2 YYNGEE. V was clipped by 3 bases and J by 0 bases, with 10 bases between them. This CDR3 is CASSGSGSSYNEQFF. The CDR3 DNA is TGTGCCAGCAGCGGTAGCGGAAGCTCCTACAATGAGCAGTTCTTC.

This chain joins TRBV28 and TRBJ2-7; 11 bases agree with TRBD1. The V gene end was trimmed by 6 bases and the J gene end by 1 base; junction bases not matched to a gene: 5. Germline CDR1 reads MDHEN; CDR2 reads SYDVKM. This CDR3 spans 15 amino acids. The DNA for the CDR3 is TGTGCCAGCAGGAGGGGACAGGGGGTGTCCTACGAGCAGTACTTC. This translates into CASRRGQGVSYEQYF. Full variable domain (missing parts from reference TRBV28 and TRBJ2-7): DVKVTQSSRYLVKRTGEKVFLECVQDMDHENMFWYRQDPGLGLRLIYFSYDVKMKEKGDIPEGYSVSREKKERFSLILESASTNQTSMYLCASRRGQGVSYEQYFGPGTRLTVT.

The chain joins TRBV21-1 to TRBJ2-4; the D call TRBD1 from the table was never checked on the DNA. The J call could be wrong; TRBJ2-7 is a better fit for the DNA end. TRBV21-1 is flagged as a pseudogene. There are 13 residues in the CDR3. The DNA of the CDR3 is TGTGCCATCCATGACAGGCCCCCCTACGAGCAGTACTTC. It translates to CAIHDRPPYEQYF.

V gene TRBV29-1 combines with J gene TRBJ2-5; tentatively, D is TRBD1 (5 bases). TRBJ2-7 matches the DNA end more closely, so the J call is doubtful. The CDR3 loop spans 14 amino acids. From germline, CDR1 is SQVTM and CDR2 ANQGSEA. The CDR3 here is CSVARTLEAYEQYF. CDR3 coding DNA: TGCAGCGTGGCCAGGACATTAGAAGCCTACGAGCAGTACTTC.

This clonotype was seen a handful of times. This chain links TRBV7-2 with TRBJ1-5; maybe TRBD1 (5 bases). Between the trimmed V and J ends, which lost 0 bases and 5 bases, there was a span of 17 bases. Germline assignment: CDR1 SGHTA and CDR2 FQGNSA. The CDR3 loop spans 17 amino acids. The CDR3: CASSLAGGTLPYQPQHF. The CDR3 DNA is TGTGCCAGCAGCTTAGCGGGGGGGACTCTCCCATATCAGCCCCAGCATTTT.